A single T cell receptor beta chain is shown here with its context. Its target is unknown. The entry originates in a study of PD-1 blockade in classical Hodgkin lymphoma. Points from the study as a whole: Exclusion was the outcome for patients who began nivolumab under 1 year after ASCT.

Clones were sequenced by immunoSEQ multiplex PCR, and TCRdb holds only the in-frame ones, with some missing. The repertoire has about 4,000 clones, around three quarters of them found once; the top ten carry about 35%. Time point defined: cycle 4 day 1 (C4D1), after 6 weeks of nivolumab. The patients all showed relapse after autologous stem cell transplantation, while their brentuximab vedotin exposure varied. The authors enriched CD8+ T cells from thawed PBMCs via magnetic negative selection. This TCR was recovered from a human donor with classical Hodgkin lymphoma. The input for sequencing was CD8+ T cells from blood, taken before the fourth cycle of nivolumab.

The CDR3 DNA is TGTGCTAGTGGTTTCTCCAGGGATGAGCAGTTCTTC. Protein: CASGFSRDEQFF. The chain carries TRBV12-5 and TRBJ2-1, with D possibly TRBD1 on 5 matching bases. CDR1 and CDR2 from the germline V gene are LGHNT and FRNRAP. V lost 3 bases and J lost 8, with 8 bases in between. The CDR3 length is 12 residues.